Listed here is a single TCR beta chain. Its specificity is unknown. The sample originates from a study of shared clonotypes between healthy human individuals. Assay: immunoSEQ multiplex PCR; the TCRdb copy retains only in-frame clones and omits some. The data hold about 2 million clones, with about 95% observed a single time. The naive CD8 fraction comprised CD45RO-negative cells positively selected for CCR7 and excluded terminally differentiated effector memory CD45RA+ cells. CDR3 length: 16 amino acids. Deletions cut 2 bases from V and 7 bases from J, with 18 bases between. CDR1 is SNHLY, CDR2 FYNNEI, per germline. Study findings and constraints: Richness estimates generally favored naive over memory subsets.

This TCR was recovered from a young man in good health. The chain uses TRBV2 and TRBJ2-4, with D possibly TRBD2 on 6 matching bases. The sample was naive CD8+ T cells sorted from blood. Here the CDR3 reads CASSEPGSPRMNIQYF. The CDR3 nucleotides are TGTGCCAGCAGTGAACCCGGGAGCCCAAGGATGAACATTCAGTACTTC.